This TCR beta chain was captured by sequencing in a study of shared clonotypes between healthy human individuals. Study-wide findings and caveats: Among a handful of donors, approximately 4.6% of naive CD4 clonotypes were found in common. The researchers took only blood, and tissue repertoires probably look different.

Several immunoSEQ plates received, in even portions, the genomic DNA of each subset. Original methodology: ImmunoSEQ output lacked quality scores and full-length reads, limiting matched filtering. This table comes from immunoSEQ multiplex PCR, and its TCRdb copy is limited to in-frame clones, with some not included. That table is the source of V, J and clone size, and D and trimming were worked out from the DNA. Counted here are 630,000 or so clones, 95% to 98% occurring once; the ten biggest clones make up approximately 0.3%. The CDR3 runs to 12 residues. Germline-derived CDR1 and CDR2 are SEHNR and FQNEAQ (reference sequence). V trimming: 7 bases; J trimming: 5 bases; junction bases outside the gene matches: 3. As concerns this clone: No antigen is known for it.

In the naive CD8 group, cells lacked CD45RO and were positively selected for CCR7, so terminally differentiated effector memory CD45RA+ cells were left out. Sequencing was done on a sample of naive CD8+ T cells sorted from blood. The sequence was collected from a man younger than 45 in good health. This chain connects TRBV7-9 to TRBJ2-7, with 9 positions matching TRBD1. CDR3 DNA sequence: TGTGCCAGCACGACAGGGGGGCACGAGCAGTACTTC. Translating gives CASTTGGHEQYF.